This T cell receptor (beta chain) originates from a study of vaccination effects on CD4 cells after COVID-19 (dated by TCRdb to between 2020 and 2023). For context, the study as a whole: Each participant received two doses of an mRNA SARS-CoV-2 vaccine, either BNT162b2 or mRNA-1273. SARS-CoV-2 spike-specific CD4+ TCR repertoires from before and after mRNA vaccination were compared in COVID-19 convalescent patients and in infection-naive vaccine recipients. A total of 10 COVID-19 convalescent patients and 4 SARS-CoV-2-naive healthy vaccine recipients were included in the full study. The Oncomine TCR Beta short-read assay on an Illumina iSeq 100 was used to sequence cultures from other donors in the study.

This clone was counted between two and nine times. No cognate antigen has been identified for it. No much larger clone is present one base from it, and per-base qualities are unavailable. The germline V gene sets CDR1 to KGHDR and CDR2 to SFDVKD. Reading from cysteine to phenylalanine, the CDR3 counts 11 amino acids. The retained sequence is limited to the CDR3, 33 bases, with the frame set at the first base. V drops 9 bases and J drops 7 bases, leaving 8 bases in between. Library generation was performed with the immunoSEQ multiplex PCR assay. DNA from the cultured and isolated CD4+ T cells underwent TCR beta CDR3 sequencing. Turning to the authors' computational methods: Non-productive TCR sequences were discarded, and reads were trimmed to the CDR3 region, with only CDR3s of 7 or more amino acids retained. Antigen-specific clonotypes were identified with the MANAFEST web app by comparing expansion in peptide wells against reference cultures. To be called positive, a clone needed expansion at FDR<0.05 compared with the reference and with all other wells, an odds ratio greater than 5, and a frequency greater than 0.1% in two replicate wells. A clonotype was called cross-reactive if it was significantly expanded both in SARS-CoV-2 spike wells and in at least one common cold coronavirus spike condition. Levenshtein distance calculated with the stringdist R package was used to assess CDR3 similarity, and unrooted trees were constructed with ape in R 3.6.1. Drawn from immuneACCESS, this table holds only the in-frame rearrangements with V and J called that TCRdb kept. Clones are partly lost; checked studies trace under half to an unresolved V gene and leave the rest unexplained. D and trimming were read from the DNA, whereas the V and J calls and clone size are those reported in that table. The sample contains about 73,000 clones, roughly 79% of them found a single time. 8% to 11% of the sample rests with the top ten.

In the ViraFEST assay, PBMC were stimulated with viral peptide pools, and antigen-specific CD4+ T cell clonotypes were then identified by expansion using TCR sequencing. After less than eleven days of culture, CD4+ T cells were isolated with the EasySep CD4+ T cell isolation kit. None of the healthy vaccine recipients had a prior SARS-CoV-2 infection, which was confirmed by nucleocapsid antibody tests that came back negative both before and after vaccination. Fewer than 2.5 million PBMC per well were cultured in IMDM with 5% human AB serum, 7.5 to 10 IU/ml IL-2 and gentamicin, plus 10 ug/ml peptides. Half of the culture medium was replaced with fresh IL-2-containing medium on days 3 and 7. Unless noted otherwise, every peptide stimulation condition was cultured in triplicate wells. PBMC were separated from whole blood using Ficoll-Paque Plus gradient centrifugation and were then either cryopreserved at -140C or used fresh. Overlapping peptide pools spanned the spike proteins of SARS-CoV-2 and the common cold coronaviruses HCoV-NL63, HCoV-OC43 and HCoV-229E. The QIAamp micro DNA kit was used to extract genomic DNA from the cultured CD4+ T cells.

Broad study findings and their caveats: Among healthy vaccine recipients, nearly all vaccine-induced clones were SARS-CoV-2 mono-reactive, and only 1 of 255 was cross-reactive with common cold coronaviruses. Limitations of the study were the small number of convalescent patients and the absence of early post-infection timepoints. Both infection-induced and vaccine-induced clones contracted markedly at late post-vaccination timepoints, which is consistent with waning T cell responses.

Sequences were derived from CD4+ T cells from PBMCs cultured with SARS-CoV-2 spike peptides, sampled before COVID-19 vaccination. The cell subset or site label for this specimen denotes: SARS-CoV-2 spike overlapping peptide pool stimulation. This sequence originates from a human donor who received a COVID-19 vaccine. The chain is encoded by TRBV24-1 joined to TRBJ2-2, with no reliable assignment of the D segment. The base sequence is TGTGCCACCCCGGCAGGCGGGGAGCTGTTTTTT. This encodes CATPAGGELFF.